In this sample, the clone carrying this T cell receptor beta chain turned up once. Its specificity is unknown. V was pared by 5 bases and J by 1 base, with 13 bases of the junction left unmatched. The CDR3 extends over 18 amino acids. CDR1 is MGHDK and CDR2 is SYGVNS in the germline V gene. These data come from a study of shared clonotypes between healthy human individuals. About the research overall: Contributing individuals were a couple of females and a few males aged 18 to 49. General observations from the study: In contrast to clonotypes shared by all four donors, non-shared clonotypes had lower generation probabilities.

Clones were sequenced by immunoSEQ multiplex PCR, and TCRdb holds only the in-frame ones, with some missing. Of around 600,000 clones listed, roughly 95% are singletons. CD8 cells regarded as naive lacked CD45RO, were positively chosen for CCR7, and omitted terminally differentiated effector memory CD45RA+ cells. The source material was naive CD8+ T cells sorted from blood. The source of this sequence is a woman aged 30 to 39 in good health. The gene calls are TRBV25-1 and TRBJ1-5, with 8 bases aligning to TRBD1. The CDR3 loop reads CASSRARGRLMSNQPQHF. The CDR3 DNA follows: TGTGCCAGCAGTCGGGCCAGGGGGCGCCTTATGAGCAATCAGCCCCAGCATTTT.